This T cell receptor beta chain was captured by sequencing in a study of a mutant IDH1 vaccine in newly diagnosed glioma. Study overall: Patients had received radiotherapy, temozolomide, or both previously, most receiving both.

Study-level findings and limits: Vaccination elicited immune responses in 93.3% of patients.

Germline-derived CDR1 and CDR2 are MNHEY and SMNVEV (reference sequence). V dropped 5 bases and J dropped 1 base, with 11 bases sitting between them. The CDR3 runs 14 residues. The protocol was immunoSEQ multiplex PCR, while the TCRdb copy is restricted to in-frame clones and leaves out a portion. Among fewer than 45,000 clones listed, roughly 82% were seen once. A note on this clone: Its matching antigen is unknown.

The time point is: week 47, end of study. The vaccine gave 300 ug of a 20-mer mutant IDH1 peptide subcutaneously per dose. Patients carried new grade 3 or 4 IDH1-mutant astrocytomas lacking nuclear ATRX. This material consisted of PBMCs, taken from a glioma patient whose treatment included an IDH1 peptide vaccine. The clonotype comes from a man between 18 and 29 years old with glioma. Some clones in this sample may be carry-over from other donors' samples. The chain uses TRBV27 and TRBJ1-1, with D maybe TRBD1 (6 bases). This CDR3 is CASSPDRWNTEAFF. CDR3 in DNA: TGTGCCAGCAGTCCAGACAGGTGGAACACTGAAGCTTTCTTT.